The sequence of this T cell receptor beta chain was determined in a study of response to subunit inactivated influenza vaccine. Study conclusions and caveats: The authors offered the suggestion that each seasonal influenza vaccination recruits few new T cells.

TCRdb ran MiXCR on the RT-PCR reads and lists one entry per CDR3 protein. The sample yields fewer than 750,000 distinct CDR3 sequences, 13% to 15% seen once. Notes on this clonotype: Antigen: not known.

Sequences were derived from PBMCs from blood, sampled 11 to 12 days after vaccination. The sequence was collected from a man between 50 and 59 years old who received an inactivated influenza vaccine.

CDR3 residues: CASSTGTGSVKNIQYF. Here the CDR3 DNA reads TGTGCCAGCAGCACCGGGACAGGGTCGGTCAAAAACATTCAGTACTTC. V and J are TRBV5-4 and TRBJ2-4; TRBD1 matches at 9 bases. The junction had 8 bases not matched to a gene; V was cut back by 4 bases and J by 3 bases. Germline CDR1 is SGHNT and CDR2 is YYREEE (reference sequence). This CDR3 has 16 residues.